The rows below give T cell receptor beta chains drawn from one sample of a study of blood T cell repertoires in COVID-19. Profiled with immunoSEQ multiplex PCR; TCRdb holds only in-frame clones, not every one. Altogether 50,000 to 70,000 clones are present, around 85% being singletons, with the ten largest covering roughly 15%. The sample was peripheral blood. The origin of the receptors is a man in his 70s with active COVID-19. The CDR3 runs from the conserved cysteine through the conserved F or W. A D gene is named only where the DNA matches it firmly. The size of a clone is reported for some rows only, either as once, few or many, or as a class for expanded clones.

j_call d_call clone_size cdr3_length v_call cdr3_nt cdr3_aa
TRBJ2-5 TRBD1 - 13 TRBV20-1 TGCAGTGCTAGTAGACAGGGGACAGAGACCCAGTACTTC CSASRQGTETQYF
TRBJ1-1 TRBD1 - 15 TRBV2 TGTGCCAGCAGTGAACAGGGACAGTTGAACACTGAAGCTTTCTTT CASSEQGQLNTEAFF
TRBJ2-3 TRBD1 - 15 TRBV4-3 TGCGCCAGCAGCCAAGAAAGAACAGGGGCAGATACGCAGTATTTT CASSQERTGADTQYF
TRBJ1-1 - - 11 TRBV20-1 TGCAGTGCTAGTAAGGGGCCTGAAGCTTTCTTT CSASKGPEAFF
TRBJ1-5 TRBD1 - 16 TRBV15 TGTGCCACCAGCAGCGATGACAGGGGGCACAATCAGCCCCAGCATTTT CATSSDDRGHNQPQHF
TRBJ2-2 - - 15 TRBV9 TGTGCCAGCAGCCCCTTAACAGGGATAAGCGGGGAGCTGTTTTTT CASSPLTGISGELFF
TRBJ2-7 - - 14 TRBV12-5 TGTGCTAGTGGTTTGGGACTAGGTAGCTACGAGCAGTACTTC CASGLGLGSYEQYF
TRBJ2-5 TRBD1 - 16 TRBV5-4 TGTGCCAGCAGCCCTGGAGGAAGGGGGCTGGGAGAGACCCAGTACTTC CASSPGGRGLGETQYF
TRBJ1-2 - - 11 TRBV6-2/TRBV6-3 TGTGCCAGCAGCCCCCTGTTCGGCTACACCTTC CASSPLFGYTF
TRBJ2-1 - - 14 TRBV5-1 TGCGCCAGCAGCTTGGATGTTAGCAGCGCTGAGCAGTTCTTC CASSLDVSSAEQFF
TRBJ2-7 TRBD1 - 14 TRBV29-1 TGCAGCGCCCAGGGGGACAGGGATTCCAACGAGCAGTACTTC CSAQGDRDSNEQYF
TRBJ2-4 TRBD2 - 16 TRBV15 TGTGCCACCAGCTCCCGTCTAGCGGAAGCCAAAAACATTCAGTACTTC CATSSRLAEAKNIQYF
TRBJ1-5 TRBD1 - 15 TRBV19 TGTGCCAGTAGTATGGAGCAACAGGGGAATCAGCCCCAGCATTTT CASSMEQQGNQPQHF
TRBJ2-5 TRBD2 - 17 TRBV27 TGTGCCAGCAGTTTCGGGACTAGCGGGGGAGTGCAAGAGACCCAGTACTTC CASSFGTSGGVQETQYF
TRBJ2-5 TRBD2 - 17 TRBV29-1 TGCAGCGTTGGATCACGCGGGAGTTTCATACGAACGGAGACCCAGTACTTC CSVGSRGSFIRTETQYF
TRBJ2-3 - - 14 TRBV5-1 TGCGCCAGCAGCGGGCGGGCTCACACAGATACGCAGTATTTT CASSGRAHTDTQYF
TRBJ2-3 - - 16 TRBV4-2 TGTGCCAGCAGCCAATCTCCGGGTCTTAGCACAGATACGCAGTATTTT CASSQSPGLSTDTQYF
TRBJ1-1 - - 14 TRBV5-1 TGCGCCAGCAGCGATCAGGGAATAGAGACTGAAGCTTTCTTT CASSDQGIETEAFF
TRBJ1-3 TRBD1 - 15 TRBV28 TGTGCCAGCAGTGTAAAACAGGGGTTTAGAAACACCATATATTTT CASSVKQGFRNTIYF
TRBJ2-1 TRBD1 - 15 TRBV19 TGTGCCAGTAGTAGTGTGCACAGGGGGCTAAATGAGCAGTTCTTC CASSSVHRGLNEQFF
TRBJ2-7 - - 16 TRBV7-8 TGTGCCAGCAGCCACACTACAGGACCGATCTCCTACGAGCAGTACTTC CASSHTTGPISYEQYF
TRBJ2-5 - - 12 TRBV7-9 TGTGCCAGCAACGGGGGATTGGGGACCCAGTACTTC CASNGGLGTQYF
TRBJ2-1 TRBD2 few 16 TRBV4-3 TGCGCCAGCAGCCAAGAGGGACTAGCGGGAGCCAATGAGCAGTTCTTC CASSQEGLAGANEQFF
TRBJ2-7 - - 17 TRBV5-5 TGTGCCAGCAGCTTGGTGGGGACAGCGGGGGCCACCTACGAGCAGTACTTC CASSLVGTAGATYEQYF
TRBJ1-4 - - 13 TRBV25-1 TGTGCCAGCAAAGGACAGACTAATGAAAAACTGTTTTTT CASKGQTNEKLFF
TRBJ2-1 TRBD1 few 14 TRBV7-2 TGTGCCAGCAGGCTAAGCCGGGACAGCAATGAGCAGTTCTTC CASRLSRDSNEQFF
TRBJ1-5 - - 14 TRBV5-5 TGTGCCAGCAGCTACAGGGTTACTAATCAGCCCCAGCATTTT CASSYRVTNQPQHF